The rows below give T cell receptor beta chains drawn from one sample of a study of T-cell memory formation after mild COVID-19. TCRdb redid the calling of the 5' RACE reads with MiXCR, one entry per CDR3 protein. This table has 250,000 to 350,000 distinct CDR3 sequences, just under 20% appearing once. Sequencing input: PBMCs or a T cell subset sorted from them (not recorded which). Receptors were obtained from a man younger than 35 who had mild COVID-19 (a few samples of this study predate the infection). Cell type and time point are not known. The CDR3 runs from the conserved cysteine through the conserved F or W. Each record gives: clone size, V gene, J gene, D gene, CDR3 protein, CDR3 DNA. D genes are given only for firm matches. Some rows have no size entry. The others give once, few or many, or a class for an expanded clone.

>many|TRBV5-1|TRBJ1-1|TRBD1
CASSWGDRGPNTEAFF
TGCGCCAGCAGCTGGGGGGACAGGGGGCCTAACACTGAAGCTTTCTTT
>.|TRBV11-2|TRBJ2-2|TRBD2
CASSSLAGGAGELFF
TGTGCCAGCAGCTCCCTAGCGGGGGGGGCCGGGGAGCTGTTTTTT
>.|TRBV6-5|TRBJ2-3|TRBD1
CASSYGDRSTDTQYF
TGTGCCAGCAGTTACGGGGACAGAAGCACAGATACGCAGTATTTT
>few|TRBV24-1|TRBJ2-3|TRBD2
CATSDSGLGRADTQYF
TGTGCCACCAGTGATTCCGGACTAGGTCGGGCAGATACGCAGTATTTT
>.|TRBV7-9|TRBJ2-1|.
CASSAAGGFENEQFF
TGTGCCAGCAGCGCCGCCGGGGGTTTTGAGAATGAGCAGTTCTTC
>many|TRBV20-1|TRBJ2-5|TRBD2
CSARLAGAYQETQYF
TGCAGTGCTAGACTAGCGGGGGCATACCAAGAGACCCAGTACTTC
>.|TRBV4-3|TRBJ1-4|.
CASSQKATNEKLFF
TGCGCCAGCAGCCAAAAAGCAACTAATGAAAAACTGTTTTTT
>.|TRBV7-2|TRBJ2-6|TRBD1
CASSFTGGSGANVLTF
TGTGCCAGCAGCTTTACAGGGGGGAGTGGGGCCAACGTCCTGACTTTC
>.|TRBV4-1|TRBJ1-3|.
CASSRGRDSTLRNTIYF
TGCGCCAGCAGCAGAGGACGCGACAGCACTCTAAGAAACACCATATATTTT
>.|TRBV27|TRBJ2-2|TRBD1
CASSLLGTGGSGELFF
TGTGCCAGCAGTTTATTGGGGACAGGGGGCTCCGGGGAGCTGTTTTTT
>few|TRBV20-1|TRBJ2-3|TRBD2
CSASTGTSGVAGDTQYF
TGCAGTGCTTCGACCGGGACTAGCGGAGTTGCCGGAGATACGCAGTATTTT
>few|TRBV7-9|TRBJ2-1|.
CASSFLPNEQFF
TGTGCCAGCAGCTTCCTTCCTAATGAGCAGTTCTTC
>few|TRBV10-3|TRBJ1-2|.
CAISEEGLEGYTF
TGTGCCATCAGTGAGGAGGGACTGGAAGGCTACACCTTC
>few|TRBV29-1|TRBJ2-2|.
CSVAGHGGQNTGELFF
TGCAGCGTTGCGGGGCACGGGGGGCAGAACACCGGGGAGCTGTTTTTT
>many|TRBV7-8|TRBJ2-7|TRBD1
CASSLGTGPYEQYF
TGTGCCAGCAGCTTAGGGACAGGGCCCTACGAGCAGTACTTC
>.|TRBV12-3/TRBV12-4|TRBJ2-3|TRBD1
CASSLHRGFADTQYF
TGTGCCAGCAGTTTACACAGGGGCTTCGCAGATACGCAGTATTTT
>.|TRBV7-2|TRBJ1-1|.
CASSFGFNLGTEAFF
TGTGCCAGCAGCTTTGGGTTCAATTTGGGCACTGAAGCTTTCTTT
>few|TRBV6-5|TRBJ1-6|.
CASSRTLGGSSPLHF
TGTGCCAGCAGTCGGACTCTGGGGGGCTCTTCACCCCTCCACTTT
>few|TRBV29-1|TRBJ2-3|.
CIGASASTDTQYF
TGCATAGGAGCTAGCGCAAGCACAGATACGCAGTATTTT
>.|TRBV5-1|TRBJ2-5|.
CASTRRAPQETQYF
TGCGCCAGCACCAGGAGGGCTCCTCAAGAGACCCAGTACTTC
>few|TRBV10-3|TRBJ2-5|.
CAISESGGQETQYF
TGTGCCATCAGTGAGTCGGGTGGCCAAGAGACCCAGTACTTC
>.|TRBV7-8|TRBJ1-2|.
CASSPGLGNYGYTF
TGTGCCAGCAGCCCGGGCCTAGGGAACTATGGCTACACCTTC
>few|TRBV12-3/TRBV12-4|TRBJ2-1|.
CASSLVGYPDGGEQFF
TGTGCCAGCAGTTTAGTAGGCTATCCCGACGGGGGAGAGCAGTTCTTC
>few|TRBV7-3|TRBJ2-2|.
CASSVDSSNTGELFF
TGTGCCAGCAGCGTGGACAGTTCGAACACCGGGGAGCTGTTTTTT
>.|TRBV20-1|TRBJ1-5|.
CSAREQVYSNQPQHF
TGCAGTGCTAGAGAACAGGTGTATAGCAATCAGCCCCAGCATTTT
>.|TRBV7-6|TRBJ2-1|TRBD1
CASRSGTGDYNEQFF
TGTGCCAGCAGGTCCGGGACAGGGGACTACAATGAGCAGTTCTTC
>once|TRBV18|TRBJ1-4|.
CASSPRAGSGEKLFF
TGTGCCAGCTCACCGAGGGCAGGGTCCGGTGAAAAACTGTTTTTT
>.|TRBV7-9|TRBJ2-2|TRBD1
CASSSPGTGTGELFF
TGTGCCAGCAGCTCTCCCGGGACAGGGACCGGGGAGCTGTTTTTT
>many|TRBV12-3/TRBV12-4|TRBJ2-2|.
CASSLGPTGELFF
TGTGCCAGCAGCCTCGGCCCGACCGGGGAGCTGTTTTTT
>.|TRBV20-1|TRBJ1-1|.
CSARNRPFEWHTEAFF
TGCAGTGCTAGAAACAGGCCCTTCGAGTGGCACACTGAAGCTTTCTTT
>.|TRBV29-1|TRBJ2-1|.
CSVVEGGNEQFF
TGCAGCGTTGTAGAGGGGGGCAATGAGCAGTTCTTC
>few|TRBV11-2|TRBJ2-7|.
CASISARETLRGEQYF
TGTGCCAGCATCTCTGCCCGGGAAACCCTCAGGGGCGAGCAGTACTTC
>.|TRBV20-1|TRBJ2-5|.
CSATDGGKETQYF
TGCAGTGCCACCGACGGCGGGAAAGAGACCCAGTACTTC
>few|TRBV7-2|TRBJ2-5|.
CAINNTLGTQYF
TGTGCCATCAACAACACGCTGGGGACCCAGTACTTC
>many|TRBV7-9|TRBJ2-1|.
CASSLQGGNEQFF
TGTGCCAGCAGCTTACAAGGGGGCAATGAGCAGTTCTTC
>few|TRBV10-3|TRBJ1-1|.
CAISDQGAEAFF
TGTGCCATCAGTGACCAGGGAGCTGAAGCTTTCTTT
>.|TRBV19|TRBJ2-7|TRBD1
CASSIDRDYEQYF
TGTGCCAGTAGCATCGACAGGGACTACGAGCAGTACTTC
>.|TRBV20-1|TRBJ2-7|TRBD1
CSAKGHRGRVSYEQYF
TGCAGTGCTAAGGGCCACAGGGGACGGGTCTCCTACGAGCAGTACTTC
>few|TRBV6-6|TRBJ2-2|TRBD1
CASRRTGPGTGELFF
TGTGCCAGCAGGAGGACAGGGCCGGGGACCGGGGAGCTGTTTTTT
>once|TRBV28|TRBJ2-7|.
CASSADIAGGEQYF
TGTGCCAGCAGTGCCGACATCGCTGGGGGAGAGCAGTACTTC
>.|TRBV6-2/TRBV6-3|TRBJ2-5|TRBD2
CATATSGGRRTQYF
TGTGCCACAGCGACTAGCGGGGGCCGGCGGACCCAGTACTTC
>.|TRBV7-2|TRBJ2-1|.
CASSSATTPVFF
TGTGCCAGCAGCAGTGCGACAACCCCCGTATTCTTC
>many|TRBV3-1|TRBJ2-1|.
CASSQDPLDRLSYNEQFF
TGTGCCAGCAGCCAAGATCCACTGGATCGGCTCTCCTACAATGAGCAGTTCTTC
>few|TRBV19|TRBJ2-7|TRBD1
CASSDRDRASYEQYF
TGTGCCAGTTCGGACCGGGACAGGGCCTCCTACGAGCAGTACTTC
>.|TRBV20-1|TRBJ2-3|TRBD2
CSARDPLAGADTQYF
TGCAGTGCTAGAGATCCCCTAGCGGGGGCAGATACGCAGTATTTT
>.|TRBV6-5|TRBJ2-1|TRBD1
CASSYSGQGLNEQFF
TGTGCCAGCAGTTACTCTGGACAGGGGCTAAATGAGCAGTTCTTC
>few|TRBV27|TRBJ2-2|.
CASSSALTRNTGELFF
TGTGCCAGCAGCTCCGCCCTCACAAGGAACACCGGGGAGCTGTTTTTT
>.|TRBV12-3/TRBV12-4|TRBJ1-5|.
CASSFAGNQPQHF
TGTGCCAGCAGTTTTGCCGGCAATCAGCCCCAGCATTTT
>many|TRBV7-8|TRBJ2-3|.
CASRQNRWQTGDTQYF
TGTGCCAGCAGACAGAATCGGTGGCAAACAGGGGATACGCAGTATTTT
>many|TRBV6-6|TRBJ2-5|TRBD1
CASSSPTGTETQYF
TGTGCCAGCAGTTCCCCGACAGGGACGGAGACCCAGTACTTC
>.|TRBV5-1|TRBJ1-1|TRBD1
CASSFYEGAYTEAFF
TGCGCCAGCAGCTTTTACGAGGGGGCGTACACTGAAGCTTTCTTT
>.|TRBV4-1|TRBJ2-5|TRBD2
CASSRGTSGGAPETQYF
TGCGCCAGCAGCCGGGGGACTAGCGGGGGGGCTCCAGAGACCCAGTACTTC
>few|TRBV4-1|TRBJ1-5|TRBD1
CASSLGQGPVEPQHF
TGCGCCAGCAGTTTGGGACAGGGGCCGGTGGAGCCCCAGCATTTT